One sample yielded the 25 T cell receptor beta chains listed below, sequenced in a study of blood T cell repertoires in COVID-19. Sequencing used immunoSEQ multiplex PCR; TCRdb keeps in-frame clones, though not all of them. Here the sample spans about 160,000 clones, around 82% being singletons. The sample was peripheral blood. These receptors were obtained from a middle-aged woman with COVID-19, enrolled during active disease.

The gene calls are TRBV9 and TRBJ2-7; perhaps TRBD2 as D (6 bases). The CDR3 loop spans 13 amino acids. With 1 base removed from V and 7 bases from J, the gap between germline ends came to 12 bases. Germline values: CDR1 SGDLS, CDR2 YYNGEE. In DNA form, the CDR3 reads TGTGCCAGCAGCGTAACCCCGGGACTTGAGCAGTACTTC. Amino acids: CASSVTPGLEQYF.

The chain is built from TRBV12-3 or TRBV12-4 and TRBJ1-2; a weak D match, TRBD1 (6 bases). This CDR3 spans 13 amino acids. V was trimmed by 3 bases and J by 4 bases, leaving 9 bases between them. The CDR3 reads CASSFGDTYGYTF. CDR3 nucleotide sequence: TGTGCCAGCAGTTTTGGGGACACCTATGGCTACACCTTC.

This clone has only one observation. The chain employs TRBV5-5 and TRBJ2-2, with D unresolved. Germline values: CDR1 SGHKS, CDR2 YYEKEE (reference sequence). The CDR3 sequence is 13 residues long. V lost 1 base and J 2 bases, leaving 3 bases between the germline ends. This CDR3 is CASSLINTGELFF. The CDR3 nucleotides are TGTGCCAGCAGCTTGATAAACACCGGGGAGCTGTTTTTT.

In the case of this clone: Other nucleotide sequences in the sample specify the same CDR3. V gene TRBV7-3 combines with J gene TRBJ2-3; D may be TRBD1 (5 bases). There are 15 residues in the CDR3. With 5 bases removed from V and 1 base from J, the gap between germline ends came to 13 bases. From germline, CDR1 is SGHTA and CDR2 FQGTGA. The chain's CDR3 is CASSPQGLGTDTQYF. In DNA, the CDR3 is TGTGCCAGCAGCCCCCAGGGTTTGGGCACAGATACGCAGTATTTT.

The chain combines TRBV6-6 with TRBJ1-3; D ambiguous. Looked up from germline, CDR1 is MNHNY and CDR2 is SVGAGI (reference sequence). V was clipped by 7 bases and J by 4 bases, with 11 bases between them. The CDR3 runs to 13 residues. The chain's CDR3 is CASTPRNGNTIYF. The CDR3 DNA follows: TGTGCCAGCACCCCCAGGAACGGAAACACCATATATTTT.

The chain has TRBV7-3 and TRBJ2-5; no clear D. Trimming shortened V by 2 bases and J by 5 bases, and 9 bases separated the two germline ends. This CDR3 is 13 amino acids long. Germline V gene sequence: CDR1 SGHTA, CDR2 FQGTGA. The CDR3 coding sequence is TGTGCCAGCAGCTTAGTGGTCGGGGAGACCCAGTACTTC. Its translation is CASSLVVGETQYF.

V and J are TRBV6-5 and TRBJ1-4; D gene ambiguous. This CDR3 spans 15 amino acids. V gave up 0 bases and J gave up 5 bases, with 10 bases separating them. Germline-derived CDR1 and CDR2 are MNHEY and SVGAGI. DNA of the CDR3: TGTGCCAGCAGTTACTCGATAGGCAGGAATGAAAAACTGTTTTTT. This sequence encodes CASSYSIGRNEKLFF.

The J gene is TRBJ2-7, the V gene TRBV5-5; 13 bases fit TRBD2. The ends lost 0 bases at V and 9 bases at J; junction bases unmatched: 6. The CDR3 covers 15 residues. Germline CDR1 SGHKS, CDR2 YYEKEE (reference sequence). CDR3 DNA: TGTGCCAGCAGCTTGGCCCTACTAGCGGGAGGGGGGCAGTACTTC. Its translation: CASSLALLAGGGQYF.

This clone was seen a single time. The chain carries TRBV6-5 and TRBJ2-7, with 8 bases fitting TRBD1. CDR1 MNHEY and CDR2 SVGAGI come from the germline V gene. The J segment lost 6 bases and the V segment lost 8 bases, leaving 6 bases of the junction unmatched. This CDR3 is built from 12 residues. CDR3 DNA: TGTGCCAGCGTGGACAGGGCGCGCGAGCAGTACTTC. Residues: CASVDRAREQYF.

This clone was seen only a few times. V and J are TRBV27 and TRBJ1-6; D possibly corresponds to TRBD1 (6 bases). Germline values: CDR1 MNHEY, CDR2 SMNVEV (reference sequence). The CDR3 extends over 16 amino acids. V lost 5 bases, J lost 1 base, and 12 bases lay in between. CDR3 nucleotides: TGTGCCAGCAGTATTTCAGGGGTGTCCTATAATTCACCCCTCCACTTT. This translates into CASSISGVSYNSPLHF.

The chain is built from TRBV19 and TRBJ1-5; perhaps TRBD1 as D (5 bases). CDR1 LNHDA and CDR2 SQIVND come from the germline V gene (reference sequence). This CDR3 region has 14 residues. The ends were cut back, 9 bases at V and 2 bases at J, with 14 bases in the middle. Written as DNA, the CDR3 is TGTGCCAGCAAGCCCGGGGGTGGCAATCAGCCCCAGCATTTT. This gives the protein CASKPGGGNQPQHF.

The chain recombines TRBV2 with TRBJ2-2; 7 bases agree with TRBD1. Trimming cost V 4 bases and J 6 bases; bases outside gene matches: 8. The CDR3 length is 15 residues. CDR1 is SNHLY, CDR2 FYNNEI, per germline. CDR3 in DNA: TGTGCCAGCAGTGGTTCCCCTCAGGGGGCCGGGGAGCTGTTTTTT. Residues: CASSGSPQGAGELFF.

This rearrangement joins TRBV27 to TRBJ1-2; D remains unclear. Per the germline V gene, CDR1 is MNHEY and CDR2 is SMNVEV (reference sequence). CDR3 length: 11 residues. Trimming cost V 8 bases and J 8 bases, with 12 bases left between them. CDR3 coding DNA: TGTGCCAGCGGCCCCGCCCCAGGCTACACCTTC. Translation: CASGPAPGYTF.

The chain joins TRBV6-5 to TRBJ2-3; unclear D gene. This CDR3 is 16 amino acids long. V lost 2 bases and J lost 0, with 12 bases in between. From germline, CDR1 is MNHEY and CDR2 SVGAGI. The CDR3 loop is CASSYLRAGSTDTQYF. In DNA form, the CDR3 reads TGTGCCAGCAGTTACCTTCGAGCAGGAAGCACAGATACGCAGTATTTT.

V is TRBV3-1 (or the pseudogene TRBV3-2) and J is TRBJ1-1; 10 nucleotides align to TRBD1. J was trimmed by 3 bases and V by 4 bases; bases with no gene match: 11. Germline CDR1 reads LGHDT; CDR2 reads YNNKEL (reference sequence). The CDR3 consists of 17 residues. The CDR3 DNA sequence: TGTGCCAGCAGCCCAGGCGTAGACAGGGGGCCCGACACTGAAGCTTTCTTT. This codes for CASSPGVDRGPDTEAFF.

The V call is TRBV19, the J call TRBJ2-2; the D gene is possibly TRBD1 (6 bases). The CDR3 consists of 16 residues. Between the trimmed V and J ends, which lost 4 bases and 1 base, there was a span of 13 bases. Germline values: CDR1 LNHDA, CDR2 SQIVND (reference sequence). Here the CDR3 reads CASSTIGTLNTGELFF. CDR3 nucleotide sequence: TGTGCCAGTAGTACGATAGGGACATTGAACACCGGGGAGCTGTTTTTT.

The rearrangement joins TRBV20-1 to TRBJ1-1; D is perhaps TRBD1 (5 bases). The V end was cut by 5 bases, the J end by 8 bases, with 9 bases between. The CDR3 is made up of 10 amino acids. Germline V gene sequence: CDR1 DFQATT, CDR2 SNEGSKA (reference sequence). In DNA, the CDR3 is TGCAGTGCTTCTAACAGGGAAGCTTTCTTT. It translates to CSASNREAFF.

The chain links TRBV16 to TRBJ1-1, with D possibly TRBD1 on 6 matching bases. Trimming stripped 4 bases from V and 1 base from J, with 10 bases between. This CDR3 comprises 14 residues. Germline CDR1 reads KGHSY; CDR2 reads FQNENV. Here the CDR3 DNA reads TGTGCCAGCAGCCGTCAGGGGACGAACACTGAAGCTTTCTTT. Its protein is CASSRQGTNTEAFF.

V gene TRBV9 combines with J gene TRBJ2-3, with 13 bases lining up with TRBD2. The germline V gene encodes CDR1 SGDLS and CDR2 YYNGEE. After removal of 5 bases from V and 7 bases from J, the junction contained 13 bases not matched to a gene. The CDR3 is 17 amino acids. The CDR3 DNA is TGTGCCAGCAGTCCCTCCGGCAGGGGACTAGCGGGGAATACGCAGTATTTT. Translated: CASSPSGRGLAGNTQYF.

In DNA, the CDR3 is TGTGCCAGCAGCGGGTACAGCAGCCTTAATGAAAAACTGTTTTTT. Translated, it gives CASSGYSSLNEKLFF. The chain recombines TRBV9 with TRBJ1-4; D unresolved. There are 15 residues in the CDR3. Germline V gene sequence: CDR1 SGDLS, CDR2 YYNGEE. The germline V and J ends were trimmed by 3 bases and 4 bases, with 13 bases remaining between them.

The chain joins TRBV18 to TRBJ2-4; 13 positions match TRBD2. The V gene's germline CDR1 is KGHSH and CDR2 LQKENI. V lost 0 bases to trimming and J lost 0 bases; unmatched junction nucleotides: 11. The CDR3 spans 21 residues. CDR3 coding DNA: TGTGCCAGCTCACCACCGGAACCCGGGACTAGCGGGATACTAGCCAAAAACATTCAGTACTTC. Translating gives CASSPPEPGTSGILAKNIQYF.

This clone was observed once. V usage is TRBV27 and J usage is TRBJ1-5; D gene ambiguous. This CDR3 region has 15 residues. Germline V CDR1 and CDR2: MNHEY, SMNVEV (reference sequence). V lost 0 bases and J 4 bases, leaving 10 bases between the germline ends. DNA of the CDR3: TGTGCCAGCAGTTTATCTGGGAGCGGGAATCAGCCCCAGCATTTT. This translates into CASSLSGSGNQPQHF.

The genes are TRBV2 and TRBJ2-7; D unresolved. The CDR3 runs 14 residues. Per the germline V gene, CDR1 is SNHLY and CDR2 is FYNNEI. With 5 bases removed from V and 2 bases from J, the gap between germline ends came to 13 bases. The CDR3 DNA follows: TGTGCCAGCAGTTATGAGAGTATCGCCTACGAGCAGTACTTC. Amino acids: CASSYESIAYEQYF.

The genes are TRBV6-5 and TRBJ2-7; possible D gene TRBD2, 5 bases. The germline gives CDR1 MNHEY, CDR2 SVGAGI. V lost 6 bases and J 4 bases, leaving 19 bases between the germline ends. This CDR3 has 15 residues. The chain's CDR3 is CASSKTAAGGYEQYV. CDR3 nucleotide sequence: TGTGCCAGCAGCAAGACTGCCGCGGGTGGGTACGAGCAGTACGTC.

The chain joins TRBV27 to TRBJ1-6; D call uncertain. With 3 bases removed from V and 4 bases from J, the gap between germline ends came to 10 bases. This CDR3 spans 15 amino acids. Germline V lookup: CDR1 MNHEY, CDR2 SMNVEV (reference sequence). The CDR3 is CASSFGQSYNSPLHF. The CDR3 DNA follows: TGTGCCAGCAGTTTTGGCCAGTCGTATAATTCACCCCTCCACTTT.